This TCR beta chain was observed in a study of T cell changes during pregnancy in multiple sclerosis. Sequencing used immunoSEQ multiplex PCR; TCRdb keeps in-frame clones, though not all of them. The sample has over 70,000 clones; over 80% are singletons. The CDR3 is made up of 13 amino acids. Germline V gives CDR1 MNHEY, CDR2 SVGAGI. Deletions cut 5 bases from V and 4 bases from J, with 10 bases between. The TCR was taken from a female donor in good health, enrolled as a control in a pregnancy study. Sequencing used peripheral blood, obtained in the third trimester of pregnancy. The chain recombines TRBV6-5 with TRBJ2-3; no firm D call. The CDR3 DNA sequence: TGTGCCAGCAGTAGAGGTAACCCAGATACGCAGTATTTT. It codes for CASSRGNPDTQYF.